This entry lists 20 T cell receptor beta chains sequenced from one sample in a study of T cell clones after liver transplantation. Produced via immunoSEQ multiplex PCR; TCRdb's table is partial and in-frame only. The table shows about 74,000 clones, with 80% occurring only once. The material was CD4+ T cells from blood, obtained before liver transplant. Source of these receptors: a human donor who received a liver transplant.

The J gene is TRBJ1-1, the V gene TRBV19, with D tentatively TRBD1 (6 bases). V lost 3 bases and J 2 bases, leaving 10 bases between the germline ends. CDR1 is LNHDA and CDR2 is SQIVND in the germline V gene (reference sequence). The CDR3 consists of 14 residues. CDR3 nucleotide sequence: TGTGCCAGTAGTATTCGGACAGCCAACACTGAAGCTTTCTTT. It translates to CASSIRTANTEAFF.

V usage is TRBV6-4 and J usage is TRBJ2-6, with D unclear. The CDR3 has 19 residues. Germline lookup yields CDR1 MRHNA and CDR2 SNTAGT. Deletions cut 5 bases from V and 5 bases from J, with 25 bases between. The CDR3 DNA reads TGTGCCAGCAGTTCTACCGTCTCAACACGACAAAGTCGGGCCAACGTCCTGACTTTC. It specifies CASSSTVSTRQSRANVLTF.

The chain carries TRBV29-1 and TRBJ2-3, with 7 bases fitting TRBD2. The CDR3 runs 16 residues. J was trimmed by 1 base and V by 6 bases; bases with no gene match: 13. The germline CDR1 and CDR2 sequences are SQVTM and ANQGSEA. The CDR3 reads CSVNNPTSSRTDTQYF. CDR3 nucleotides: TGCAGCGTCAACAACCCGACTAGCAGCCGCACAGATACGCAGTATTTT.

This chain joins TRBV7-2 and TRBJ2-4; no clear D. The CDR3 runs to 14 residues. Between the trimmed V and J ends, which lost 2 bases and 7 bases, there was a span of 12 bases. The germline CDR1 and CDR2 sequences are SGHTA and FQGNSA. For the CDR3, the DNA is TGTGCCAGCAGCTTACAAAGGGCTACTAACATTCAGTACTTC. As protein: CASSLQRATNIQYF.

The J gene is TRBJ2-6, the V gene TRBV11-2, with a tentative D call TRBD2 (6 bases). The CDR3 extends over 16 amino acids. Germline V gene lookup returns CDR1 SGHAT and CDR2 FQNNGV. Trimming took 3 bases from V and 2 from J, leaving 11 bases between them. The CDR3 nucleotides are TGTGCCAGCAGCTTGGTGGGGGGAGCTGGGGCCAACGTCCTGACTTTC. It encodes CASSLVGGAGANVLTF.

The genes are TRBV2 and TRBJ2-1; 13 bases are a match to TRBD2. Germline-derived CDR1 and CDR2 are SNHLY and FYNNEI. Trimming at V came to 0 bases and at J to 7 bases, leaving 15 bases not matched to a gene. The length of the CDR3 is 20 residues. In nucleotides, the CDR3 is TGTGCCAGCAGTGAAGCGATCTTACGGACTAGCGGGAGAGGGAGAAATGAGCAGTTCTTC. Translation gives CASSEAILRTSGRGRNEQFF.

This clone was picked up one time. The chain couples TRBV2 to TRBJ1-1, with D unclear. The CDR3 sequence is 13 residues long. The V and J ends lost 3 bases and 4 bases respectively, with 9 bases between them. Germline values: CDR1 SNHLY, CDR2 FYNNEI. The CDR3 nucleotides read TGTGCCAGCAGTGAGGCGGTGAGCACTGAAGCTTTCTTT. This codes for CASSEAVSTEAFF.

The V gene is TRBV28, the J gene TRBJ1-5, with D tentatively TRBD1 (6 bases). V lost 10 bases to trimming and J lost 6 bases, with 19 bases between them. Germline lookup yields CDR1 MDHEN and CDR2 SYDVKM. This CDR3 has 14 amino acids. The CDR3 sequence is CAIRGGGLGQPQHF. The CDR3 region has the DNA TGTGCCATCCGGGGCGGGGGGCTAGGTCAGCCCCAGCATTTT.

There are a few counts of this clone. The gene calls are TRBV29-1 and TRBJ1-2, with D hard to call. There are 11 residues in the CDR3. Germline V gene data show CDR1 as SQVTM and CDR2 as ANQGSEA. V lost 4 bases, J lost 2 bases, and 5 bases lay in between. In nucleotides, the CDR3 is TGCAGCGTTGTGCGGAACTATGGCTACACCTTC. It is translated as CSVVRNYGYTF. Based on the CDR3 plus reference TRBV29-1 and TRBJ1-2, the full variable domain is SAVISQKPSRDICQRGTSLTIQCQVDSQVTMMFWYRQQPGQSLTLIATANQGSEATYESGFVIDKFPISRPNLTFSTLTVSNMSPEDSSIYLCSVVRNYGYTFGSGTRLTVV.

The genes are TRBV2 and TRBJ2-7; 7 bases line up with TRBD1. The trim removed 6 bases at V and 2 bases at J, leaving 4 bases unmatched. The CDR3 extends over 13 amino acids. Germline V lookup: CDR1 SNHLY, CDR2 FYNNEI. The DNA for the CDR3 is TGTGCCAGCAGAGCCGGGACAGCCTACGAGCAGTACTTC. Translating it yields CASRAGTAYEQYF.

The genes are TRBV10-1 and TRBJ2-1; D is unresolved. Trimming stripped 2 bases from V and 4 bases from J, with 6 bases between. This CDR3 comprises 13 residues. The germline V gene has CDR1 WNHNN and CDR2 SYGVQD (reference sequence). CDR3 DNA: TGCGCCAGCAGTGAGGATTTATACAATGAGCAGTTCTTC. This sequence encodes CASSEDLYNEQFF.

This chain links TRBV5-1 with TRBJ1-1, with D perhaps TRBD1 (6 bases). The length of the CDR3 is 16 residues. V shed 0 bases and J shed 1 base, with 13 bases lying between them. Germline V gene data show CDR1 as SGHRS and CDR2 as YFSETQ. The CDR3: CASSLDPPGANTEAFF. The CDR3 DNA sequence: TGCGCCAGCAGCTTGGACCCTCCAGGGGCGAACACTGAAGCTTTCTTT.

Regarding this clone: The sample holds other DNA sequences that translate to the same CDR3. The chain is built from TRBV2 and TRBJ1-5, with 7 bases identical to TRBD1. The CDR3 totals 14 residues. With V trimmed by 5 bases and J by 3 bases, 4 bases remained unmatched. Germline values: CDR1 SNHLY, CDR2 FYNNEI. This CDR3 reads CASSSGQPNQPQHF. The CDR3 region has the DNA TGTGCCAGCAGTTCGGGACAGCCCAATCAGCCCCAGCATTTT.

CDR3 sequence: CASSLAGRAWEQYF. The CDR3 nucleotides are TGTGCCAGCAGCTTGGCCGGGAGGGCGTGGGAGCAGTACTTC. This chain joins TRBV5-8 and TRBJ2-7; 8 bases are shared with TRBD2. Germline V gene lookup returns CDR1 SGHTS and CDR2 YDEGEE. The CDR3 contains 14 residues. The V segment lost 0 bases and the J segment 7 bases; nucleotides outside the gene matches: 6.

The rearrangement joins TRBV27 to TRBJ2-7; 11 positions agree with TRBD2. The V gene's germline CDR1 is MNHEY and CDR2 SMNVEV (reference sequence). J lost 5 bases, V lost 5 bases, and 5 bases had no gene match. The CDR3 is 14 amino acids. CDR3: CASSPLAGVDEQYF. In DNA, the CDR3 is TGTGCCAGCAGTCCACTAGCGGGAGTCGACGAGCAGTACTTC.

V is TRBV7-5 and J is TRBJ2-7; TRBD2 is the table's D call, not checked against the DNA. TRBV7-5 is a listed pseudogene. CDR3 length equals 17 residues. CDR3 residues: CVRSSQKGAGLSYEQYF. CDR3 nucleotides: TGTGTCAGAAGCTCCCAGAAGGGAGCGGGACTTTCCTACGAGCAGTACTTC.

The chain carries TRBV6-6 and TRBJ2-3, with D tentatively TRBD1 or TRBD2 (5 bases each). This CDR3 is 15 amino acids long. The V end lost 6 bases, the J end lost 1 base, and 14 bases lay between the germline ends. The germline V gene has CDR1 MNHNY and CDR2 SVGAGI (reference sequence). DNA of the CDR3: TGTGCCAGCAGCCCCCGGGGCGGAGGCACAGATACGCAGTATTTT. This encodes CASSPRGGGTDTQYF.

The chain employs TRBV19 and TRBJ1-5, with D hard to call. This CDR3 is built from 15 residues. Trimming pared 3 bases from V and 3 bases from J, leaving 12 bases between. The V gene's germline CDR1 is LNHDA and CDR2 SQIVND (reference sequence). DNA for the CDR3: TGTGCCAGTAGTATTAGGGCAGGTTACAATCAGCCCCAGCATTTT. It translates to CASSIRAGYNQPQHF.

DNA of the CDR3: TGCAGCGTTGCGCTACAGAGCTCCTACAATGAGCAGTTCTTC. Translating gives CSVALQSSYNEQFF. V gene TRBV29-1 combines with J gene TRBJ2-1; the D is unclear. The CDR3 extends over 14 amino acids. Trimming shortened V by 4 bases and J by 0 bases, and 10 bases separated the two germline ends. Per germline, CDR1 SQVTM and CDR2 ANQGSEA.

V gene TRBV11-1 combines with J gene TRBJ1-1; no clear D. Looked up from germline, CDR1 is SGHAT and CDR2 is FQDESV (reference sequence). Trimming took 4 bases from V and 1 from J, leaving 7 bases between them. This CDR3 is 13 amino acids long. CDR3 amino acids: CASSWSQNTEAFF. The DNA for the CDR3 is TGTGCCAGCAGCTGGTCGCAGAACACTGAAGCTTTCTTT.